These T cell receptor beta chains were read from a single sample in a study of early T cells in non-severe SARS-CoV-2 infection. In TCRdb, the 5' RACE reads were re-called with MiXCR into one record per CDR3 protein. The table includes tens of thousands of distinct CDR3 sequences, more than 13% detected once. What was sequenced was whole blood. The receptors were gathered from an adult who was a healthcare worker with PCR-confirmed SARS-CoV-2 infection or an uninfected control (not recorded which). Each CDR3 is given with its conserved first and last residue. Fields, in order: V gene, D gene, clone size, J gene, CDR3 DNA, CDR3 protein. The D gene is left open where the match is weak. Only part of the rows carry a size: once, few, many, or a class if the clone is expanded.

v_call: TRBV6-2/TRBV6-3; d_call: TRBD2; clone_size: many; j_call: TRBJ2-7; cdr3_nt: TGTGCCAGCAGTCCGCGCGGGAGGGCCAGGGAGCAGTACTTC; cdr3_aa: CASSPRGRAREQYF
v_call: TRBV7-2; d_call: .; clone_size: many; j_call: TRBJ2-7; cdr3_nt: TGTGCCAGCAGCTTAGCGGCTAACACCCAAGGGCAGTACTTC; cdr3_aa: CASSLAANTQGQYF
v_call: TRBV28; d_call: .; clone_size: .; j_call: TRBJ2-7; cdr3_nt: TGTGCCAGCACCCTTGGGTACGAGCAGTACTTC; cdr3_aa: CASTLGYEQYF
v_call: TRBV6-5; d_call: .; clone_size: .; j_call: TRBJ2-3; cdr3_nt: TGTGCCAGCAGTTACTCGAACACAGATACGCAGTATTTT; cdr3_aa: CASSYSNTDTQYF
v_call: TRBV5-1; d_call: .; clone_size: many; j_call: TRBJ2-7; cdr3_nt: TGCGCCAGCAGCGCGGACTACGAGCAGTACTTC; cdr3_aa: CASSADYEQYF
v_call: TRBV7-2; d_call: TRBD2; clone_size: .; j_call: TRBJ2-3; cdr3_nt: TGTGCCAGCAGCTCCCTAGCGGGAGTTGGGACGCAGTATTTT; cdr3_aa: CASSSLAGVGTQYF
v_call: TRBV4-3; d_call: TRBD2; clone_size: few; j_call: TRBJ2-7; cdr3_nt: TGCGCCAGCAGCCAAGATGTAGCGGGAGGGTACGAGCAGTACTTC; cdr3_aa: CASSQDVAGGYEQYF
v_call: TRBV5-5; d_call: .; clone_size: many; j_call: TRBJ2-5; cdr3_nt: TGTGCCAGCAGCTGGACGTACCAAGAGACCCAGTACTTC; cdr3_aa: CASSWTYQETQYF
v_call: TRBV29-1; d_call: .; clone_size: .; j_call: TRBJ2-7; cdr3_nt: TGCAGCGTTGGAGACCAGGGAACCTACGAGCAGTACTTC; cdr3_aa: CSVGDQGTYEQYF
v_call: TRBV5-4; d_call: TRBD1; clone_size: .; j_call: TRBJ2-7; cdr3_nt: TGTGCCAGCAGCCCCTCCGGGACAGGTAGGAACGAGCAGTACTTC; cdr3_aa: CASSPSGTGRNEQYF
v_call: TRBV5-1; d_call: .; clone_size: .; j_call: TRBJ2-3; cdr3_nt: TGCGCCAGCAGCTTGGGAGGGAGGAAGACCACAGATACGCAGTATTTT; cdr3_aa: CASSLGGRKTTDTQYF
v_call: TRBV6-5; d_call: TRBD2; clone_size: few; j_call: TRBJ2-5; cdr3_nt: TGTGCCAGCACCCTCGGACTAGCGGGAGGGCCGCGGGAGACCCAGTACTTC; cdr3_aa: CASTLGLAGGPRETQYF
v_call: TRBV3-1; d_call: TRBD2; clone_size: few; j_call: TRBJ2-1; cdr3_nt: TGTGCCAGCAGCCAAGCGGGGCTAGCGGGAGTTTACAATGAGCAGTTCTTC; cdr3_aa: CASSQAGLAGVYNEQFF
v_call: TRBV3-1; d_call: .; clone_size: many; j_call: TRBJ2-1; cdr3_nt: TGTGCCAGCAGCCAGAGGTCCTACAATGAGCAGTTCTTC; cdr3_aa: CASSQRSYNEQFF